The clone carrying this T cell receptor beta chain occurred a few times. Its antigen is undetermined. The library protocol tagged each TCR cDNA with a unique molecular identifier. Each CDR3 protein is one row after TCRdb ran MiXCR on the 5' RACE reads. The table has about 4,000 distinct CDR3 sequences, roughly 16% seen once. Time point of the sample: sample taken at primary tumor resection. Whole RNA was taken from tumor, nontumor lung or frozen PBMC; it was then sequenced unsorted. The donors were more than 70 patients with non-small cell lung cancer that was early-stage and untreated. The record originates from a study of spatial heterogeneity in lung cancer. Looking at the study overall: Fewer alpha-chain than beta-chain sequences were consistently detected.

Study observations and caveats: Blood carried ubiquitous expanded tumor TCRs more at resection than follow-up.

The V and J ends lost 2 bases and 9 bases respectively, with 11 bases between them. Per germline, CDR1 MNHEY and CDR2 SVGAGI. The CDR3 length is 13 residues. The sequenced sample was PBMCs, obtained at surgery. The source of this sequence is a male donor with early-stage non-small cell lung cancer. The chain links TRBV6-5 to TRBJ2-4, with D maybe TRBD1 (5 bases). The CDR3 region is CASSYQGSSIQYF. CDR3 DNA sequence: TGTGCCAGCAGTTACCAGGGCAGTTCCATTCAGTACTTC.